This T cell receptor beta chain was captured by sequencing in a study of neurological immune-mediated disorders. The sorted libraries involved the use of about 910,000 CD4+ or CD8+ T cells. This clonotype came up many times. Its antigen is still unknown. Study-level findings and limits: Multiple sclerosis, the disease with the least TCR clonal expansion, fell below healthy controls, whereas HTLV-1-associated myelopathy showed the most.

Synthesis of cDNA used 5'RACE (with 10-nucleotide random UMIs). Sequencing of 15-18 subjects in each run yielded over 170 million TCR-beta sequences. TCRdb fed the 5' RACE reads into MiXCR, producing one record per CDR3 protein. The sample includes more than 30,000 distinct CDR3 sequences, less than 9% of them seen just once. This clonotype was obtained from a man aged 50 to 59 in good health. Material for sequencing was CD4+ T cells from blood.

CDR3 DNA sequence: TGTGCCAGCAGCCGCTCGAGCAGCAATCAGCCCCAGCATTTT. Residues: CASSRSSSNQPQHF. V is TRBV28 and J is TRBJ1-5; D uncertain. CDR1 and CDR2 from the germline V gene are MDHEN and SYDVKM. This CDR3 has 14 amino acids. Trimming cost V 6 bases and J 1 base, with 10 bases left between them.